This is a list of T cell receptor beta chains from one sample in a study of Ad26.COV2.S vaccination and SARS-CoV-2 variants. Only in-frame clones appear in the TCRdb table, and some are missing; sequencing was by immunoSEQ multiplex PCR. The sample has 400,000 to 500,000 clones, 89% seen once. The sequencing here drew on peripheral blood, taken in a trial of Ad26.COV2.S vaccine versus placebo. These receptors originate from a person aged 18-60 years who received the Ad26.COV2.S COVID-19 vaccine or a placebo. The CDR3 runs from the conserved cysteine through the conserved F or W. Fields, in order: V gene, J gene, D gene, clone size, CDR3 DNA, CDR3 protein. A D gene is named only where the DNA matches it firmly. Clone size is not always given. Where it is, it says once, few, many or a class for expanded clones.

>TRBV19|TRBJ2-1|NA|NA
TGTGCCAGTAGTATAGACGACGATTCGGGCTACAATGAGCAGTTCTTC
CASSIDDDSGYNEQFF
>TRBV10-3|TRBJ1-6|NA|once
TGTGCCATCAGTGGACAGACCCCTAATTCACCCCTCCACTTT
CAISGQTPNSPLHF
>TRBV4-3|TRBJ2-7|TRBD1|NA
TGCGCCAGCAGCCAACTCCCGGGACAGGGGCCCTCCTACGAGCAGTACTTC
CASSQLPGQGPSYEQYF
>TRBV6-2/TRBV6-3|TRBJ2-3|TRBD2|NA
TGTGCCAGCAGTTGGGCGGGGGGACTCACAGATACGCAGTATTTT
CASSWAGGLTDTQYF
>TRBV6-5|TRBJ1-5|NA|once
TGTGCCACCGATCGAGGACAGATTAGCAATCAGCCCCAGCATTTT
CATDRGQISNQPQHF
>TRBV15|TRBJ2-2|NA|NA
TGTGCCACCAGCAGCCGCATCACCGGGGAGCTGTTTTTT
CATSSRITGELFF
>TRBV5-8|TRBJ2-1|NA|NA
TGTGCCAGCAGCAACACAGGCAGAGGGACATACAATGAGCAGTTCTTC
CASSNTGRGTYNEQFF
>TRBV3-1/TRBV3-2|TRBJ2-1|NA|once
TGTGCCAGCAGCCAAGCACGGGGAGAGGGTGAGCAGTTCTTC
CASSQARGEGEQFF
>TRBV2|TRBJ1-5|TRBD1|NA
TGTGCCAGCAGTGGACAGGGAAGAGGTCAGCCCCAGCATTTT
CASSGQGRGQPQHF
>TRBV15|TRBJ1-4|NA|NA
TGTGCCACCAGCAGAGACGAAGTCCCAAAGCTGTTTTTT
CATSRDEVPKLFF
>TRBV2|TRBJ1-2|NA|NA
TGTGCCAGCTCGAACGGCCTCTTCTATGGCTACACCTTC
CASSNGLFYGYTF
>TRBV6-5|TRBJ1-1|NA|NA
TGTGCCAGCAGATATACGGGGAACACTGAAGCTTTCTTT
CASRYTGNTEAFF
>TRBV7-8|TRBJ2-5|NA|NA
TGTGCCAGCAGCCTCTCCGGGGGAGCCCAGTACTTC
CASSLSGGAQYF
>TRBV6-5|TRBJ1-2|TRBD1|NA
TGTGCCAGCAGGACCGGACAGGGGTATGGCTACACCTTC
CASRTGQGYGYTF
>TRBV14|TRBJ1-6|NA|NA
TGTGCCAGCAGCCAAGCATTGGGGCATTCACCCCTCCACTTT
CASSQALGHSPLHF
>TRBV18|TRBJ2-7|TRBD2|NA
TGTGCCAGCTCGACTAGCGGCATACTTAACGAGCAGTACTTC
CASSTSGILNEQYF
>TRBV25-1|TRBJ1-2|TRBD1|NA
TGTGCCAGCAGTGAACCGTACAGGGGGGACGGCTACACCTTC
CASSEPYRGDGYTF
>TRBV24-1|TRBJ2-1|TRBD2|NA
TGTGCCACCAGTGATCCCGGGGGGGCATCCTACAATGAGCAGTTCTTC
CATSDPGGASYNEQFF
>TRBV7-3|TRBJ2-3|TRBD2|NA
TGTGCCAGCACCCTCTTAGCGGGGGGCACAGATACGCAGTATTTT
CASTLLAGGTDTQYF
>TRBV19|TRBJ1-5|NA|NA
TGTGCCAGCCCGGAGGGAAACAATCAGCCCCAGCATTTT
CASPEGNNQPQHF
>TRBV13|TRBJ2-1|NA|NA
TGTGCCAGCAGCACGGACACAGCTTACAATGAGCAGTTCTTC
CASSTDTAYNEQFF
>TRBV15|TRBJ1-4|NA|NA
TGTGCCACCAGCAGAGATAAAGGGCCCGGGGAAAAACTGTTTTTT
CATSRDKGPGEKLFF
>TRBV28|TRBJ1-4|TRBD1|NA
TGTGCCAGCAGTTTAGGAGGGGGCTACGGTGAAAAACTGTTTTTT
CASSLGGGYGEKLFF
>TRBV2|TRBJ1-2|NA|NA
TGTGCCAGCAGCGTCGGTCCCTACGGTGGCTACACCTTC
CASSVGPYGGYTF
>TRBV9|TRBJ2-3|NA|NA
TGTGCCAGCAGCGCCCGGGCCCTCACAGATACGCAGTATTTT
CASSARALTDTQYF
>TRBV9|TRBJ1-6|NA|NA
TGTGCCAGCAGCGTACGGGCAGGGGAAGGTTCACCCCTCCACTTT
CASSVRAGEGSPLHF
>TRBV30|TRBJ1-2|TRBD1|NA
TGTGCCGCCCGGACAGGGGTCTATGGCTACACCTTC
CAARTGVYGYTF
>TRBV6-5|TRBJ2-2|TRBD1|NA
TGTGCCAGCAGTTACTGGGACAGGTACACCGGGGAGCTGTTTTTT
CASSYWDRYTGELFF
>TRBV19|TRBJ2-3|NA|NA
TGTGCCAGTACCGCCCGAACGAACACAGATACGCAGTATTTT
CASTARTNTDTQYF
>TRBV28|TRBJ1-4|NA|NA
TGTGCCAGCAGTTTATGGGAAGGTGAAAAACTGTTTTTT
CASSLWEGEKLFF
>TRBV7-9|TRBJ1-2|NA|NA
TGTGCCAGCAGCTTAGGGGCCGGTGGCTACACCTTC
CASSLGAGGYTF
>TRBV4-3|TRBJ1-4|TRBD1|NA
TGCGCCAGCAGCCAAGAACCCAAACCTAGACAGGGGATCGAGGAACTGTTTTTT
CASSQEPKPRQGIEELFF
>TRBV3-1/TRBV3-2|TRBJ2-7|TRBD1|once
TGTGCCAGCAGCCACACCGCAATGAGACAGGGTAAGCTTCCCTACGAGCAGTACTTC
CASSHTAMRQGKLPYEQYF
>TRBV9|TRBJ2-1|TRBD2|once
TGTGCCAGCAGCGTTACTAGCGGGCCGTGGGCTGAGCAGTTCTTC
CASSVTSGPWAEQFF
>TRBV9|TRBJ1-6|NA|NA
TGTGCCAGCAGCGTAGCAGGGTCAAGGACCTATAATTCACCCCTCCACTTT
CASSVAGSRTYNSPLHF
>TRBV7-2|TRBJ2-3|TRBD2|NA
TGTGCCAGCAGCTTAGACCATCTAGCGGGAGAAGGTACGCAGTATTTT
CASSLDHLAGEGTQYF
>TRBV11-3|TRBJ1-2|TRBD1|NA
TGTGCCAGCAGCCGAAGAGGGACAGATAAGGATGGCTACACCTTC
CASSRRGTDKDGYTF
>TRBV4-3|TRBJ2-7|TRBD2|NA
TGCGCCAGCAGCCAAGAGGTAGTACTAGCGGGGGTTTACGAGCAGTACTTC
CASSQEVVLAGVYEQYF
>TRBV3-1/TRBV3-2|TRBJ1-2|NA|NA
TGTGCCAGCAGCAGGCCAGGCCGGGGCTACACCTTC
CASSRPGRGYTF
>TRBV19|TRBJ2-5|NA|NA
TGTGCCAGTAGTACTGACAGAGGAGGAGAGACCCAGTACTTC
CASSTDRGGETQYF
>TRBV27|TRBJ1-4|TRBD1|NA
TGTGCCAGCAGTGTCCGGGGACAGAAACTGTTTTTT
CASSVRGQKLFF
>TRBV29-1|TRBJ1-1|NA|NA
TGCAGCGTTGAAGGCCGACAGTCCCTGAGGGAAGCTTTCTTT
CSVEGRQSLREAFF
>TRBV6-4|TRBJ2-2|NA|NA
TGTGCCAGCTCCGGGACGGTTGGCGGGGAGCTGTTTTTT
CASSGTVGGELFF
>TRBV7-6|TRBJ2-2|TRBD2|NA
TGTGCCAGCAGCTTACTACTAGCGGGGAACACCGGGGAGCTGTTTTTT
CASSLLLAGNTGELFF
>TRBV5-1|TRBJ2-1|NA|once
TGCGCCAGCACAAAACAGGTCGGCAATGAGCAGTTCTTC
CASTKQVGNEQFF
>TRBV7-8|TRBJ1-3|TRBD1|NA
TGTGCCAGCAGCGGACCGACAGGGGGAAAAGGAAACACCATATATTTT
CASSGPTGGKGNTIYF
>TRBV29-1|TRBJ1-2|TRBD1|once
TGCAGCGTTGACAAGGCCGGGACAGGCTATGGCTACACCTTC
CSVDKAGTGYGYTF
>TRBV7-9|TRBJ1-3|NA|NA
TGTGCCAGCAGCTTAATGGCTGGGCAAGGTGGAAACACCATATATTTT
CASSLMAGQGGNTIYF
>TRBV5-1|TRBJ2-1|TRBD1|NA
TGCGCCAGCAGCTCCGCCCGGGACAGTTATAATCGCGGGCAGTTCTTC
CASSSARDSYNRGQFF
>TRBV6-5|TRBJ1-2|TRBD1|NA
TGTGCCAGCAGTTACCCAGACAGGGCTACTTACACCTTC
CASSYPDRATYTF
>TRBV9|TRBJ2-1|NA|NA
TGTGCCAGCAGCGTAGCGGACAGCTACAATGAGCAGTTCTTC
CASSVADSYNEQFF
>TRBV30|TRBJ2-7|NA|NA
TGTGCCTGGAGTGTTTTTGGCGAGCAGTACTTC
CAWSVFGEQYF
>TRBV7-2|TRBJ1-2|NA|NA
TGTGCCAGCAGCTTAGACACAGGGCGCGGCTATGGCTACACCTTC
CASSLDTGRGYGYTF
>TRBV15|TRBJ1-2|TRBD1|NA
TGTGCCACCAGCAGAGATCCGGAGGTAGGGGGCGATGGCTACACCTTC
CATSRDPEVGGDGYTF
>TRBV28|TRBJ1-5|NA|NA
TGTGCCAGCAGTTTATGGGATCAGGCAGTACGGGGTCAGCCCCAGCATTTT
CASSLWDQAVRGQPQHF
>TRBV7-2|TRBJ2-1|TRBD2|once
TGTGCCAGCAGCTTATATGGGGAGGGCCGTTCCTACAATGAGCAGTTCTTC
CASSLYGEGRSYNEQFF
>TRBV3-1/TRBV3-2|TRBJ2-7|NA|NA
TGTGCCAGCAGCCAAGCCTACGAGCAGTACTTC
CASSQAYEQYF
>TRBV18|TRBJ2-5|NA|NA
TGTGCCAGCTCACCCCGACAGCAAGAGACCCAGTACTTC
CASSPRQQETQYF
>TRBV11-2|TRBJ2-1|TRBD2|NA
TGTGCCAGCAGCTTTCTTTCTAGCGGGTCCTACAATGAGCAGTTCTTC
CASSFLSSGSYNEQFF
>TRBV15|TRBJ1-1|TRBD1|few
TGTGCCACCAGCACCCCCCAGGGGGTGGGGAACACTGAAGCTTTCTTT
CATSTPQGVGNTEAFF